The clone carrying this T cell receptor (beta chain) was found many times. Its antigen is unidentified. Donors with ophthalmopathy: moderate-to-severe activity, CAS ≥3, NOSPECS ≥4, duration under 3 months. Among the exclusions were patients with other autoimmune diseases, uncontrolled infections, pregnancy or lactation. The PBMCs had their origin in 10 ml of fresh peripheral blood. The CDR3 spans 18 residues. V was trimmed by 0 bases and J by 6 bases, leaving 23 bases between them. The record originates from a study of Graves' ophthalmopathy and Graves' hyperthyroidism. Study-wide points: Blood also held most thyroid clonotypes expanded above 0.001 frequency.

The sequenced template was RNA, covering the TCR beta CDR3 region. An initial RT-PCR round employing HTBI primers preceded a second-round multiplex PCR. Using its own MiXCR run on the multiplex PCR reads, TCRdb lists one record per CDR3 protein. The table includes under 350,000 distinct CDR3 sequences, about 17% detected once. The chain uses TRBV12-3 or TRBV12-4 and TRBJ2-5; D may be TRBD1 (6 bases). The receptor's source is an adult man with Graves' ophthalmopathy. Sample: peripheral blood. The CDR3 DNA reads TGTGCCAGCAGTTTAGCATCCTCCGGGACACCATTCGGAAAGACCCAGTACTTC. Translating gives CASSLASSGTPFGKTQYF.